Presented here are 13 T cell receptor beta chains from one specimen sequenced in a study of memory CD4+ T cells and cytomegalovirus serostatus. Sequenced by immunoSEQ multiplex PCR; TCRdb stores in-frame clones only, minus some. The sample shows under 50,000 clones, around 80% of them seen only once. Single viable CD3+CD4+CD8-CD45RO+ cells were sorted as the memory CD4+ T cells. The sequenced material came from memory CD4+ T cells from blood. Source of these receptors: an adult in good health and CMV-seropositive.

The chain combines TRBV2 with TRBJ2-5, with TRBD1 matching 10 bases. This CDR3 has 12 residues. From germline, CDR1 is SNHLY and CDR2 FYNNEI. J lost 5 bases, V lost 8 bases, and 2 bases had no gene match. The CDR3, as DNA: TGTGCCAGCCGGGGACAGGGGGAGACCCAGTACTTC. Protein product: CASRGQGETQYF.

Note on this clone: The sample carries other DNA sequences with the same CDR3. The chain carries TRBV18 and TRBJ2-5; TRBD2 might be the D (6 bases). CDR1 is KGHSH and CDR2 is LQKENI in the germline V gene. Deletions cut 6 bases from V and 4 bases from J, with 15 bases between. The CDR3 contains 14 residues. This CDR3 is CASSPKGGGETQYF. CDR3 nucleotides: TGTGCCAGCTCCCCAAAGGGAGGTGGAGAGACCCAGTACTTC.

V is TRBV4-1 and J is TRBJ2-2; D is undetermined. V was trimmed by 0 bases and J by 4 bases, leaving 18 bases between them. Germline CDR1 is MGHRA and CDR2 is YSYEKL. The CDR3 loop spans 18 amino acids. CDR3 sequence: CASSQEWGNIRGTGELFF. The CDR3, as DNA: TGCGCCAGCAGCCAAGAATGGGGAAACATACGCGGCACCGGGGAGCTGTTTTTT.

The CDR3 sequence: CASTWDRGDTSPLHF. DNA of the CDR3: TGTGCCAGCACTTGGGACAGGGGAGATACTTCACCCCTCCACTTT. This chain connects TRBV6-5 to TRBJ1-6, with 10 bases matching TRBD1. This CDR3 contains 15 residues. V lost 7 bases to trimming and J lost 9 bases; unmatched junction nucleotides: 9. Germline V gene lookup returns CDR1 MNHEY and CDR2 SVGAGI.

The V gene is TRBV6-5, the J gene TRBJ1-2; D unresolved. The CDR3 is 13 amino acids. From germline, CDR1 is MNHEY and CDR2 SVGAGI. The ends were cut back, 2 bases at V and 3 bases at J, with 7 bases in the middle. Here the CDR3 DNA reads TGTGCCAGCAGTTACACCCGGGACTATGGCTACACCTTC. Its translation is CASSYTRDYGYTF.

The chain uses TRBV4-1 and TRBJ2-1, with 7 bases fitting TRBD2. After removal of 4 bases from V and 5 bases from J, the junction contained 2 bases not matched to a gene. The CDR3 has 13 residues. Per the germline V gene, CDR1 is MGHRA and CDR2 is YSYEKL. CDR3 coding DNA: TGCGCCAGCAGCCGTGGACTAGACAATGAGCAGTTCTTC. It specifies CASSRGLDNEQFF.

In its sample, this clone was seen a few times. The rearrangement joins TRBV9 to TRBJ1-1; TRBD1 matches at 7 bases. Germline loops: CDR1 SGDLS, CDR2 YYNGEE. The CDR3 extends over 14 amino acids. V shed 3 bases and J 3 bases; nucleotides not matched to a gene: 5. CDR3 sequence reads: CASSEQGWDTEAFF. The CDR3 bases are TGTGCCAGCAGCGAACAGGGGTGGGACACTGAAGCTTTCTTT.

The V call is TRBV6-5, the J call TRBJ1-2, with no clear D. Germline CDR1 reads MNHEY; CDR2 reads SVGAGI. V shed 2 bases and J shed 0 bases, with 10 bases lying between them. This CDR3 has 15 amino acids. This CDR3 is CASSYGGKTNYGYTF. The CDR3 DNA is TGTGCCAGCAGTTACGGTGGCAAAACTAACTATGGCTACACCTTC.

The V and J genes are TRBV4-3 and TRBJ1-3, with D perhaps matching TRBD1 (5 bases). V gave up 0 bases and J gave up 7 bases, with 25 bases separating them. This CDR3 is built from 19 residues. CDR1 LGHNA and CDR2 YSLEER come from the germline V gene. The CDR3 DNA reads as TGCGCCAGCAGCCAAGAAGATAGGAGGGCAGGGAATGGCGCGAACACCATATATTTT. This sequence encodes CASSQEDRRAGNGANTIYF.

The chain's CDR3 is CASRAGTGEYGYTF. In DNA form, the CDR3 reads TGTGCCAGCAGAGCCGGGACAGGGGAATATGGCTACACCTTC. J is TRBJ1-2 and V is TRBV6-5; 10 nucleotides line up with TRBD1. The CDR3 is 14 amino acids. CDR1 and CDR2 (germline): MNHEY, SVGAGI. Trimming removed 6 bases from V and 5 bases from J; junction bases left unmatched: 6.

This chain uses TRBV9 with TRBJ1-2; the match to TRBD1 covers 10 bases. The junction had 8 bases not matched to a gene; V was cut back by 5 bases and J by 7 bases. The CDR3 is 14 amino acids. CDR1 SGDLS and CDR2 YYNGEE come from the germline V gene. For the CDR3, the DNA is TGTGCCAGCAGTATGACAGGGGGCCTAGGTGGCTACACCTTC. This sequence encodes CASSMTGGLGGYTF.

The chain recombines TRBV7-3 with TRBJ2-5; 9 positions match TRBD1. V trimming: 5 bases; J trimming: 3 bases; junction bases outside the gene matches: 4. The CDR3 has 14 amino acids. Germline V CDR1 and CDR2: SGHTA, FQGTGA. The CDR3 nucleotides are TGTGCCAGCAGCGCTACAGGGGGCGAAGAGACCCAGTACTTC. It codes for CASSATGGEETQYF.

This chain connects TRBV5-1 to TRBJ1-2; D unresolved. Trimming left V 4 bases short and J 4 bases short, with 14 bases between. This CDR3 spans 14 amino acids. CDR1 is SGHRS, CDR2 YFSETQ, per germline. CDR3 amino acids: CASSDQEASYGYTF. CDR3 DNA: TGCGCCAGCAGCGATCAGGAGGCGAGCTATGGCTACACCTTC.